This T cell receptor (beta chain) was recovered during a study of CD4 and CD8 cells across lung adenocarcinoma regions. MiXCR was run by TCRdb on the PCR reads, yielding one entry per CDR3 protein. The table lists some 19,000 distinct CDR3 sequences, roughly 54% of them singletons. About this clonotype: At one end, the junction sequence differs from germline, possibly due to a read error.

The clonotype was recovered from a female donor with lung adenocarcinoma. The CD4 and CD8 labels of this study may be unreliable. Sequencing input: CD8+ T cells from the center of a lung tumor.

The CDR3 DNA is TGTGCCGGGGGTTACGGGGGGGGTGACAAAGATACCCAGTACTTC. Its translation: CAGGYGGGDKDTQYF. The chain joins TRBV6-5 to TRBJ2-5; TRBD2 aligns across 8 bases. CDR1 and CDR2 from the germline V gene are MNHEY and SVGAGI. The CDR3 spans 15 residues.